A single sample is the source of the 24 T cell receptor beta chains below, sequenced in a study of T cell responses to AZD1222 COVID-19 vaccine (dated by TCRdb to the early 2020s). The method behind the library was the immunoSEQ multiplex PCR assay. Drawn from immuneACCESS, this table holds only the in-frame rearrangements with V and J called that TCRdb kept. Clones are partly lost; checked studies trace under half to an unresolved V gene and leave the rest unexplained. The sample records about 81,000 clones, roughly 86% of which are singletons. Approximately 5.6% of the sample comes from the top ten. The time point tag for this specimen amounts to: about 28 days (+/-7) after the second vaccine dose. The sample here was peripheral blood, taken 28 days after the second AZD1222 dose. These receptors all stem from an adult who received the AZD1222 COVID-19 vaccine.

This sequence joins TRBV28 and TRBJ2-5, with D perhaps matching TRBD2 (7 bases). CDR1 is MDHEN, CDR2 SYDVKM, per germline. The CDR3 runs to 16 residues. V was pared by 3 bases and J by 1 base, with 15 bases between. The CDR3 region is CASSFWQGRGQETQYF. Written as DNA, the CDR3 is TGTGCCAGCAGTTTTTGGCAGGGGAGGGGCCAAGAGACCCAGTACTTC. Complete variable domain (other parts from reference TRBV28 and TRBJ2-5): DVKVTQSSRYLVKRTGEKVFLECVQDMDHENMFWYRQDPGLGLRLIYFSYDVKMKEKGDIPEGYSVSREKKERFSLILESASTNQTSMYLCASSFWQGRGQETQYFGPGTRLLVL.

This chain connects TRBV5-6 to TRBJ1-4; perhaps TRBD1 as D (6 bases). V lost 6 bases, J lost 7 bases, and 10 bases lay in between. Germline V gives CDR1 SGHDT, CDR2 YYEEEE. The CDR3 has 12 amino acids. The CDR3 DNA is TGTGCCAGCACGGGACAATCTGAAAAACTGTTTTTT. This translates into CASTGQSEKLFF.

Turning to this clone: The sample carries other DNA sequences with the same CDR3. V is TRBV27 and J is TRBJ1-2; tentatively, D is TRBD1 (5 bases). Trimming removed 2 bases at V and 5 bases at J, with 6 bases between. The length of the CDR3 is 12 residues. The germline V gene has CDR1 MNHEY and CDR2 SMNVEV (reference sequence). The CDR3 sequence is CASSLEGYGYTF. CDR3 sequence (DNA): TGTGCCAGCAGTTTAGAGGGGTATGGCTACACCTTC.

This chain links TRBV28 with TRBJ1-3; the match to TRBD1 covers 7 bases. The CDR3 is 17 residues long. CDR1 and CDR2 (germline): MDHEN, SYDVKM. J gave up 0 bases and V 3 bases, and 8 bases lay outside the gene matches. In DNA, the CDR3 is TGTGCCAGCAGTTTTCTCGGGGACAGTGGCTCTGGAAACACCATATATTTT. It codes for CASSFLGDSGSGNTIYF.

The rearrangement uses TRBV6-1 and TRBJ1-5, with D hard to call. V was pared by 1 base and J by 7 bases, with 11 bases between. There are 14 residues in the CDR3. Per germline, CDR1 MNHNS and CDR2 SASEGT. The CDR3 spells CASSEVGSWQPQHF. The CDR3, as DNA: TGTGCCAGCAGTGAAGTTGGGTCCTGGCAGCCCCAGCATTTT.

This clone showed up just a few times. The rearrangement uses TRBV19 and TRBJ2-7, with TRBD1 identical over 8 bases. V lost 5 bases, J lost 2 bases, and 8 bases stayed unmatched. The CDR3 is 15 residues long. In germline, CDR1 is LNHDA, CDR2 SQIVND (reference sequence). DNA of the CDR3: TGTGCCAGTAGTCCCCAGGGGGCGAAGACCTACGAGCAGTACTTC. It encodes CASSPQGAKTYEQYF.

The chain links TRBV30 to TRBJ2-5, with a tentative D call TRBD1 (6 bases). V lost 5 bases and J lost 5, with 27 bases in between. The CDR3 runs to 17 residues. CDR1 and CDR2 from the germline V gene are GTSNPN and SVGIG (reference sequence). Here the CDR3 DNA reads TGTGCCTGGTGGACAGTTCGAGAGGCCGTGGGTGGGGAGACCCAGTACTTC. Protein sequence: CAWWTVREAVGGETQYF.

This chain connects TRBV4-2 to TRBJ1-2; D remains unclear. Trimming removed 1 base from V and 4 bases from J, with 13 bases in between. Germline V gene sequence: CDR1 LGHNA, CDR2 YNFKEQ. CDR3 size: 15 residues. In DNA form, the CDR3 reads TGTGCCAGCAGCCAAGGGGAAGATTTGGGCTATGGCTACACCTTC. Translation gives CASSQGEDLGYGYTF.

The chain carries TRBV30 and TRBJ2-1; 13 positions match TRBD2. Germline CDR1 reads GTSNPN; CDR2 reads SVGIG (reference sequence). The CDR3 extends over 19 amino acids. V lost 1 base and J lost 1; bases outside the gene matches: 10. The CDR3 sequence: CAWSDGLAGDLLSYNEQFF. Written as DNA, the CDR3 is TGTGCCTGGAGTGACGGACTAGCGGGAGACCTTCTTTCCTACAATGAGCAGTTCTTC.

The chain is built from TRBV6-4 and TRBJ2-2, with D perhaps TRBD2 (5 bases). The ends were cut back, 10 bases at V and 0 bases at J, with 6 bases in the middle. The V gene's germline CDR1 is MRHNA and CDR2 SNTAGT. The CDR3 runs to 12 residues. CDR3 nucleotides: TGTGCCACCGGGGCGAACACCGGGGAGCTGTTTTTT. Protein: CATGANTGELFF.

In DNA, the CDR3 is TGTGCCAGCAGCGTCACAGGAACAAAGAAAAATCAGCCCCAGCATTTT. Translating gives CASSVTGTKKNQPQHF. This chain uses TRBV9 with TRBJ1-5; tentatively, D is TRBD1 (5 bases). V dropped 2 bases and J dropped 4 bases, with 16 bases sitting between them. From germline, CDR1 is SGDLS and CDR2 YYNGEE. This CDR3 comprises 16 residues.

The genes are TRBV28 and TRBJ1-2, with a weak D call TRBD1 (5 bases). Germline-derived CDR1 and CDR2 are MDHEN and SYDVKM. There are 12 residues in the CDR3. Trimming left V 4 bases short and J 10 bases short, with 13 bases between. The DNA for the CDR3 is TGTGCCAGCAGTTCTCAGGGACGGCCCTACACCTTC. It codes for CASSSQGRPYTF.

The chain carries TRBV5-1 and TRBJ2-7, with 11 bases that match TRBD1. Germline values: CDR1 SGHRS, CDR2 YFSETQ. The CDR3 totals 14 residues. V shed 2 bases and J 6 bases; nucleotides not matched to a gene: 4. DNA of the CDR3: TGCGCCAGCAGCTTAAGGACAGGGGGCTTCGAGCAGTACTTC. It translates to CASSLRTGGFEQYF.

The V call is TRBV9, the J call TRBJ2-3; possibly TRBD1 for D (5 bases). The CDR3 spans 14 residues. V dropped 0 bases and J dropped 2 bases, with 7 bases sitting between them. Germline V gives CDR1 SGDLS, CDR2 YYNGEE. In DNA, the CDR3 is TGTGCCAGCAGCGTAGGGGGCACCACAGATACGCAGTATTTT. Translation: CASSVGGTTDTQYF.

The chain uses TRBV7-2 and TRBJ2-7, with D tentatively TRBD1 (5 bases). V was trimmed by 1 base and J by 0 bases, leaving 10 bases between them. The germline CDR1 and CDR2 sequences are SGHTA and FQGNSA. The CDR3 extends over 15 amino acids. This CDR3 is CASSLGRQTSYEQYF. As DNA, the CDR3 is TGTGCCAGCAGCTTAGGGAGACAGACCTCCTACGAGCAGTACTTC. The whole variable domain, remainder taken from reference TRBV7-2 and TRBJ2-7, is GAGVSQSPSNKVTEKGKDVELRCDPISGHTALYWYRQSLGQGLEFLIYFQGNSAPDKSGLPSDRFSAERTGGSVSTLTIQRTQQEDSAVYLCASSLGRQTSYEQYFGPGTRLTVT.

This clone was recorded only once. The chain joins TRBV2 to TRBJ1-5; the D is unclear. The CDR3 is 14 amino acids. Looked up from germline, CDR1 is SNHLY and CDR2 is FYNNEI. V was clipped by 7 bases and J by 6 bases, with 16 bases between them. The CDR3 spells CASTETTNLQPQHF. CDR3 coding DNA: TGTGCCAGCACTGAGACGACTAATCTTCAGCCCCAGCATTTT.

The chain carries TRBV4-2 and TRBJ1-2; possible D gene TRBD1, 5 bases. CDR1 LGHNA and CDR2 YNFKEQ come from the germline V gene. There are 14 residues in the CDR3. The germline V and J ends were trimmed by 0 bases and 6 bases, with 11 bases remaining between them. The CDR3 here is CASSQDRGTDGYTF. DNA for the CDR3: TGTGCCAGCAGCCAAGATCGAGGGACGGATGGCTACACCTTC.

The chain combines TRBV25-1 with TRBJ2-2; 10 nucleotides match TRBD1. The CDR3 consists of 15 residues. Per the germline V gene, CDR1 is MGHDK and CDR2 is SYGVNS. Trimming at V came to 5 bases and at J to 3 bases, leaving 3 bases not matched to a gene. CDR3 in DNA: TGTGCCAGCAGTAGGGACAGGGGACACACCGGGGAGCTGTTTTTT. It specifies CASSRDRGHTGELFF.

The genes are TRBV19 and TRBJ2-2; D not certain. Trimming left V 1 base short and J 0 bases short, with 9 bases between. The CDR3 sequence is 16 residues long. Germline CDR1 LNHDA, CDR2 SQIVND (reference sequence). CDR3 sequence: CASSIVRTANTGELFF. The CDR3 DNA reads as TGTGCCAGTAGTATAGTTCGAACGGCGAACACCGGGGAGCTGTTTTTT.

The rearrangement links TRBV5-5 to TRBJ2-5, with D possibly being TRBD1 (6 bases). The ends were cut back, 3 bases at V and 5 bases at J, with 14 bases in the middle. In germline, CDR1 is SGHKS, CDR2 YYEKEE (reference sequence). This CDR3 is built from 14 residues. The CDR3 region has the DNA TGTGCCAGCAGCTGGGGGCAGGCCCTGGAGACCCAGTACTTC. This encodes CASSWGQALETQYF.

The V and J genes are TRBV20-1 and TRBJ1-1; D not resolved. Germline V gene data show CDR1 as DFQATT and CDR2 as SNEGSKA (reference sequence). This CDR3 is built from 11 residues. Trimming shortened V by 6 bases and J by 5 bases, and 10 bases separated the two germline ends. The CDR3: CSAPGGTEAFF. CDR3 DNA: TGCAGTGCCCCAGGAGGGACTGAAGCTTTCTTT.

The chain combines TRBV2 with TRBJ1-4; D possibly corresponds to TRBD1 (5 bases). The CDR3 is made up of 13 amino acids. Trimming shortened V by 7 bases and J by 8 bases, and 14 bases separated the two germline ends. CDR1 and CDR2 from the germline V gene are SNHLY and FYNNEI. CDR3 sequence: CASTMDWGEKLFF. CDR3 DNA: TGTGCCAGCACCATGGACTGGGGCGAAAAACTGTTTTTT.

The V call is TRBV28, the J call TRBJ1-1; D is perhaps TRBD1 (6 bases). Trimming stripped 3 bases from V and 4 bases from J, with 9 bases between. In germline, CDR1 is MDHEN, CDR2 SYDVKM. The CDR3 has 13 amino acids. The CDR3 bases are TGTGCCAGCAGTTTGTTAGGGGGCACTGAAGCTTTCTTT. It is translated as CASSLLGGTEAFF.

This chain links TRBV10-3 with TRBJ1-4; possible D gene TRBD1, 6 bases. This CDR3 spans 15 amino acids. The V end lost 6 bases, the J end lost 5 bases, and 16 bases lay between the germline ends. CDR1 is ENHRY, CDR2 SYGVKD, per germline. This CDR3 is CAIRDPGTLNEKLFF. DNA for the CDR3: TGTGCCATCAGGGACCCCGGGACACTAAATGAAAAACTGTTTTTT.